The 29 T cell receptor beta chains in this list originate from one sample, sequenced in a study of a mutant IDH1 vaccine in newly diagnosed glioma. The time point here: week 5, during vaccination. A single vaccine dose contained 300 ug of mutant IDH1 20-mer peptide, and topical imiquimod was used with it. What these receptors recognize is not known. TCRdb's table, derived via immunoSEQ multiplex PCR, lists solely in-frame clones and lacks some. This table holds approximately 60,000 clones, roughly 80% found once. The source was PBMCs, collected from a glioma patient whose treatment included an IDH1 peptide vaccine. These receptors were collected from a woman aged 18-29 years with glioma. Some clones in this sample may be carry-over from other donors' samples.

The genes are TRBV5-6 and TRBJ2-3; 7 bases match TRBD2. This CDR3 has 16 amino acids. Germline values: CDR1 SGHDT, CDR2 YYEEEE. V was pared by 3 bases and J by 4 bases, with 11 bases of the junction left unmatched. The CDR3 region is CASSWGGGGRADTQYF. CDR3 coding DNA: TGTGCCAGCAGCTGGGGTGGGGGGGGACGGGCAGATACGCAGTATTTT.

This clone was detected only once. The chain employs TRBV9 and TRBJ2-7; TRBD2 is a possible D gene (6 bases). The germline V gene has CDR1 SGDLS and CDR2 YYNGEE. This CDR3 spans 14 amino acids. Trimming stripped 4 bases from V and 2 bases from J, with 13 bases between. The DNA for the CDR3 is TGTGCCAGCAGCCCCTGGGAGGCCACCTACGAGCAGTACTTC. This translates into CASSPWEATYEQYF.

In the case of this clone: No DNA is shown, since the ends of the CDR3 on it are uncertain; the CDR3 is the one TCRdb lists. The chain couples TRBV25-1 to TRBJ1-5. CDR1 is MGHDK, CDR2 SYGVNS, per germline. The CDR3 has 14 residues if both end residues are counted. The chain's CDR3 is CASSSSRGGQPQHF.

This clone has more than one count but fewer than ten. The chain recombines TRBV27 with TRBJ2-6, with 10 bases matching TRBD1. J gave up 2 bases and V 6 bases, and 7 bases lay outside the gene matches. Germline values: CDR1 MNHEY, CDR2 SMNVEV (reference sequence). The length of the CDR3 is 17 residues. As DNA, the CDR3 is TGTGCCAGCAGGGCCGGGACAGGGGAGGCTGGGGCCAACGTCCTGACTTTC. Protein product: CASRAGTGEAGANVLTF.

The gene calls are TRBV9 and TRBJ2-7; TRBD2 might be the D (5 bases). The V end was cut by 1 base, the J end by 7 bases, with 15 bases between. CDR3 size: 14 residues. Germline V lookup: CDR1 SGDLS, CDR2 YYNGEE. The CDR3 loop reads CASSVMEVTGEQYF. The CDR3 DNA is TGTGCCAGCAGCGTAATGGAGGTAACTGGAGAGCAGTACTTC.

The rearrangement links TRBV4-1 to TRBJ2-7, with TRBD1 matching over 7 bases. The V gene's germline CDR1 is MGHRA and CDR2 YSYEKL. CDR3 length equals 15 residues. After removal of 0 bases from V and 2 bases from J, the junction contained 4 bases not matched to a gene. CDR3 protein: CASSQEDRPAYEQYF. The CDR3 coding sequence is TGCGCCAGCAGCCAAGAGGACAGGCCGGCCTACGAGCAGTACTTC.

This chain connects TRBV5-6 to TRBJ2-6, with TRBD1 identical over 10 bases. Germline V gives CDR1 SGHDT, CDR2 YYEEEE. V trimming: 3 bases; J trimming: 0 bases; junction bases outside the gene matches: 6. The CDR3 is 18 amino acids. The CDR3 DNA is TGTGCCAGCAGCTCCCCGGACAGGGGGATCTCTGGGGCCAACGTCCTGACTTTC. Its translation: CASSSPDRGISGANVLTF.

The chain is built from TRBV7-3 and TRBJ2-2, with D perhaps being TRBD1 or TRBD2 (6 bases each). CDR3 length equals 17 residues. V was clipped by 2 bases and J by 4 bases, with 17 bases between them. Germline lookup yields CDR1 SGHTA and CDR2 FQGTGA. In DNA form, the CDR3 reads TGTGCCAGCAGCTTAGATGGGGGGCCGCCGGCCACCGGGGAGCTGTTTTTT. Its protein product is CASSLDGGPPATGELFF.

The chain employs TRBV5-4 and TRBJ2-6; D not resolved. This CDR3 is built from 16 residues. Germline V gene lookup returns CDR1 SGHNT and CDR2 YYREEE (reference sequence). The V end lost 0 bases, the J end lost 2 bases, and 9 bases lay between the germline ends. CDR3 in amino acids: CASSLERAPGANVLTF. The CDR3 DNA follows: TGTGCCAGCAGCTTGGAAAGGGCGCCTGGGGCCAACGTCCTGACTTTC.

As concerns this clone: An end of the junction does not agree with germline; a read error may underlie this. The chain employs TRBV29-1 and TRBJ1-1, with D perhaps TRBD1 (5 bases). The germline V gene encodes CDR1 SQVTM and CDR2 ANQGSEA. This CDR3 is built from 8 residues. The CDR3 region has the DNA TGCAGCGCCTACCCGGACACTTTT. Translation: CSAYPDTF.

The chain couples TRBV19 to TRBJ2-1; 7 bases are a match to TRBD2. V dropped 4 bases and J dropped 8; count of bases not matched to a gene: 5. The CDR3 consists of 13 residues. Looked up from germline, CDR1 is LNHDA and CDR2 is SQIVND (reference sequence). This CDR3 is CASSRLAAHEQFF. DNA of the CDR3: TGTGCCAGTAGTAGGCTAGCGGCGCATGAGCAGTTCTTC.

The rearrangement links TRBV4-1 to TRBJ1-3, with D unclear. The CDR3 is made up of 17 amino acids. Trimming pared 1 base from V and 0 bases from J, leaving 13 bases between. Germline assignment: CDR1 MGHRA and CDR2 YSYEKL. CDR3 residues: CASSQVEGRYSGNTIYF. The CDR3 coding sequence is TGCGCCAGCAGCCAAGTTGAGGGCCGTTACTCTGGAAACACCATATATTTT.

The chain recombines TRBV6-5 with TRBJ2-3; 7 bases match TRBD2. Germline V gene data show CDR1 as MNHEY and CDR2 as SVGAGI. CDR3 size: 15 residues. The V gene end was trimmed by 5 bases and the J gene end by 2 bases; junction bases not matched to a gene: 7. This CDR3 is CASSPGLVVTDTQYF. In nucleotides, the CDR3 is TGTGCCAGCAGTCCTGGACTAGTTGTCACAGATACGCAGTATTTT.

V and J are TRBV9 and TRBJ1-3, with D perhaps TRBD1 (6 bases). The CDR3 is 12 amino acids. Germline V gene sequence: CDR1 SGDLS, CDR2 YYNGEE. Trimming stripped 3 bases from V and 8 bases from J, with 9 bases between. In DNA form, the CDR3 reads TGTGCCAGCAGCGGGGGGCCGGACACCATATATTTT. Its translation is CASSGGPDTIYF. The whole variable domain, filled in from reference TRBV9 and TRBJ1-3, reads DSGVTQTPKHLITATGQRVTLRCSPRSGDLSVYWYQQSLDQGLQFLIQYYNGEERAKGNILERFSAQQFPDLHSELNLSSLELGDSALYFCASSGGPDTIYFGEGSWLTVV.

This chain joins TRBV29-1 and TRBJ2-1; D might be TRBD1 or TRBD2, each matching 5 bases. The CDR3 is 11 amino acids. V was trimmed by 7 bases and J by 7 bases, leaving 11 bases between them. The germline V gene encodes CDR1 SQVTM and CDR2 ANQGSEA. CDR3 in amino acids: CSAGGGNEQFF. For the CDR3, the DNA is TGCAGCGCTGGGGGTGGGAATGAGCAGTTCTTC.

This clone qualifies as medium-sized (0.01 to 0.1%). The same CDR3 arises from other DNA sequences in this sample as well. The rearrangement uses TRBV7-9 and TRBJ2-7, with TRBD1 identical over 7 bases. CDR3 length: 15 residues. J gave up 7 bases and V 4 bases, and 13 bases lay outside the gene matches. Germline V gene sequence: CDR1 SEHNR, CDR2 FQNEAQ (reference sequence). This CDR3 is CASSSTGPGFKEQYF. The CDR3 coding sequence is TGTGCCAGCAGCTCGACAGGGCCTGGATTTAAAGAGCAGTACTTC.

The V call is TRBV30, the J call TRBJ2-7; either TRBD1 or TRBD2 may supply D (6 bases each). Germline-derived CDR1 and CDR2 are GTSNPN and SVGIG (reference sequence). The CDR3 loop spans 13 amino acids. Trimming shortened V by 5 bases and J by 4 bases, and 15 bases separated the two germline ends. CDR3 sequence reads: CAWSGRGGYEQYF. CDR3 nucleotides: TGTGCCTGGTCAGGGCGAGGGGGGTACGAGCAGTACTTC. Full variable domain (remainder filled in from reference TRBV30 and TRBJ2-7): SQTIHQWPATLVQPVGSPLSLECTVEGTSNPNLYWYRQAAGRGLQLLFYSVGIGQISSEVPQNLSASRPQDRQFILSSKKLLLSDSGFYLCAWSGRGGYEQYFGPGTRLTVT.

The CDR3 is CASSGKMYEQYF. For the CDR3, the DNA is TGCGCCAGCAGCGGAAAGATGTACGAGCAGTACTTC. The V and J genes are TRBV5-1 and TRBJ2-7; no firm D call. CDR3 length equals 12 residues. V was cut by 4 bases and J by 4 bases, with 9 bases left in between. Germline V CDR1 and CDR2: SGHRS, YFSETQ.

The gene calls are TRBV30 and TRBJ1-2; unclear D gene. The V gene's germline CDR1 is GTSNPN and CDR2 SVGIG (reference sequence). Trimming took 2 bases from V and 0 from J, leaving 13 bases between them. This CDR3 region has 15 residues. Here the CDR3 reads CAWSPRRDSNYGYTF. CDR3 DNA: TGTGCCTGGAGTCCCCGAAGGGATTCTAACTATGGCTACACCTTC.

The chain recombines TRBV6-6 with TRBJ2-3; D is possibly TRBD2 (5 bases). This CDR3 region has 14 residues. Trimming removed 9 bases from V and 2 bases from J, with 15 bases in between. Germline assignment: CDR1 MNHNY and CDR2 SVGAGI (reference sequence). The CDR3 sequence: CASNKGGHTDTQYF. CDR3 bases: TGTGCCAGTAATAAAGGCGGGCACACAGATACGCAGTATTTT.

This clone was seen more than once but under ten times. The CDR3 protein is CASSQVDLGTTNEKLFF. The CDR3 nucleotides are TGCGCCAGCAGCCAAGTCGACTTAGGGACAACTAATGAAAAACTGTTTTTT. This chain joins TRBV4-1 and TRBJ1-4; D gene uncertain. Per the germline V gene, CDR1 is MGHRA and CDR2 is YSYEKL. The CDR3 totals 17 residues. The germline V and J ends were trimmed by 1 base and 0 bases, with 12 bases remaining between them.

The V and J genes are TRBV2 and TRBJ2-1; 12 nucleotides agree with TRBD2. The CDR3 extends over 17 amino acids. Unmatched junction bases numbered 12, after V lost 6 bases and J lost 6 bases. Germline lookup yields CDR1 SNHLY and CDR2 FYNNEI. CDR3 region: CASRTLTLAGGANEQFF. For the CDR3, the DNA is TGTGCCAGCAGAACCTTGACACTAGCGGGAGGCGCCAATGAGCAGTTCTTC.

The J gene is TRBJ2-5, the V gene TRBV7-2, with D uncertain. From germline, CDR1 is SGHTA and CDR2 FQGNSA. The CDR3 is made up of 15 amino acids. V dropped 4 bases and J dropped 1 base, with 13 bases sitting between them. In nucleotides, the CDR3 is TGTGCCAGCAGCTCCCAAGGGTGGGTCCAAGAGACCCAGTACTTC. Protein: CASSSQGWVQETQYF.

The chain is built from TRBV9 and TRBJ2-6, with D perhaps matching TRBD1 (7 bases). The CDR3 runs to 20 residues. V lost 4 bases and J 0 bases, leaving 23 bases between the germline ends. CDR1 and CDR2 from the germline V gene are SGDLS and YYNGEE. The CDR3 loop reads CASSHQRRGPPLSGANVLTF. CDR3 bases: TGTGCCAGCAGCCACCAACGGAGGGGGCCCCCTCTCTCTGGGGCCAACGTCCTGACTTTC.

This chain links TRBV11-1 with TRBJ1-1, with a tentative D call TRBD1 (6 bases). Trimming removed 2 bases at V and 1 base at J, with 8 bases between. CDR3 length: 14 residues. Germline CDR1 SGHAT, CDR2 FQDESV (reference sequence). CDR3: CASSLTGTNTEAFF. The CDR3 coding sequence is TGTGCCAGCAGCTTAACAGGGACGAACACTGAAGCTTTCTTT.

CDR3 bases: TGTGCCAGCAGCCCCTGGGGGGTAGTTTTGGCAGATACGCAGTATTTT. Residues: CASSPWGVVLADTQYF. This chain joins TRBV7-3 and TRBJ2-3; D perhaps matches TRBD2 (6 bases). From germline, CDR1 is SGHTA and CDR2 FQGTGA. Trimming pared 5 bases from V and 4 bases from J, leaving 19 bases between. The CDR3 is 16 amino acids.

The V call is TRBV19, the J call TRBJ1-2; D not certain. CDR3 length: 13 residues. CDR1 is LNHDA, CDR2 SQIVND, per germline (reference sequence). Trimming removed 1 base at V and 0 bases at J, with 3 bases between. In DNA, the CDR3 is TGTGCCAGTAGTATAGGAGCTAACTATGGCTACACCTTC. It codes for CASSIGANYGYTF.

This chain joins TRBV4-3 and TRBJ2-5; 11 bases fit TRBD1. Germline-derived CDR1 and CDR2 are LGHNA and YSLEER. The V gene end was trimmed by 0 bases and the J gene end by 6 bases; junction bases not matched to a gene: 9. The CDR3 loop spans 17 amino acids. DNA for the CDR3: TGCGCCAGCAGCCAAGATTATTCGGGACAGGGGGGACAGACCCAGTACTTC. As protein: CASSQDYSGQGGQTQYF.

The chain recombines TRBV5-1 with TRBJ2-3; D perhaps matches TRBD1 (6 bases). Germline loops: CDR1 SGHRS, CDR2 YFSETQ. CDR3 size: 14 residues. V was shortened by 6 bases and J by 3 bases, with 14 bases between the two germline ends. CDR3 loop: CASKVTRGTDTQYF. CDR3 sequence (DNA): TGCGCCAGCAAGGTGACGAGGGGGACAGATACGCAGTATTTT. The full variable domain, in which reference TRBV5-1 and TRBJ2-3 provide the parts outside the CDR3, is KAGVTQTPRYLIKTRGQQVTLSCSPISGHRSVSWYQQTPGQGLQFLFEYFSETQRNKGNFPGRFSGRQFSNSRSEMNVSTLELGDSALYLCASKVTRGTDTQYFGPGTRLTVL.